The text below deals with one TCR beta chain. Its target is not known. This sample was included in a study of blood T cells in healthy people across ages. Together with a sample-barcoded 5' primer, a J-beta primer mix was included in a second PCR lasting roughly 6 to 12 cycles. MiXCR, run by TCRdb on the 5' RACE reads, gives a single entry per CDR3 protein. The table lists over a million distinct CDR3 sequences, around 45% of them singletons. Per the germline V gene, CDR1 is DFQATT and CDR2 is SNEGSKA (reference sequence). The CDR3 is 12 amino acids. The germline V and J ends were trimmed by 0 bases and 9 bases, with 12 bases remaining between them. Study-wide results and caveats: Estimated diversity across one million T cells was deemed an underestimate. With donor CMV status unknown, expanded clonotype changes were possibly confounded. It was the long-lived donors that had more naive CD4+ cells and higher diversity than aged donors.

Specimen: blood. This chain links TRBV20-1 with TRBJ2-7; no reliable D call. The TCR was taken from a woman in her fifties or sixties in good health. In DNA form, the CDR3 reads TGCAGTGCTAGAGATAGTTCACGTGGGCAGTACTTC. This codes for CSARDSSRGQYF.